These T cell receptor beta chains were read from a single sample in a study of cytomegalovirus exposure and HLA in healthy donors. TCRdb keeps only in-frame clones here, not all; method: immunoSEQ multiplex PCR. The sample has about 130,000 clones, roughly four fifths seen once. Material: PBMCs. Source of these receptors: a woman between 45 and 60 years old in good health and CMV-seronegative. CDR3s include the opening cysteine and the closing phenylalanine or tryptophan. D genes are given only for firm matches. Clone size, where shown, is once, few, many, or a class for clones that have expanded.

abundance | j_gene | v_gene | d_gene | CDR3nt | CDR3aa
NA | TRBJ2-1 | TRBV5-1 | TRBD1 | TGCGCCAGCAGCCCCGGGGACAGGGGGAGGCATGAGCAGTTCTTC | CASSPGDRGRHEQFF
NA | TRBJ2-1 | TRBV5-1 | TRBD2 | TGCGCCAGCAGCTTTCAGGCGGGAGGGGCCTATGAGCAGTTCTTC | CASSFQAGGAYEQFF
few | TRBJ1-1 | TRBV19 | NA | TGTGCCAGTAGTATAGGCGCCGGGGGGCGGCTGAACACTGAAGCTTTCTTT | CASSIGAGGRLNTEAFF
once | TRBJ2-1 | TRBV6-6 | TRBD2 | TGTGCCAGCATTTACTCGGGCGGGAGCCGGTACAATGAGCAGTTCTTC | CASIYSGGSRYNEQFF
once | TRBJ1-1 | TRBV5-1 | TRBD1 | TGCGCCAGCAGCTTGGAGGGGACAGGGGGAACTGAAGCTTTCTTT | CASSLEGTGGTEAFF
NA | TRBJ1-5 | TRBV28 | NA | TGTGCCAGCAGTTTCTCAACAGGGCCCCGCAATCAGCCCCAGCATTTT | CASSFSTGPRNQPQHF
NA | TRBJ1-1 | TRBV6-1 | NA | TGTGCCAGCAGTTCGACAGATACGAACACTGAAGCTTTCTTT | CASSSTDTNTEAFF
NA | TRBJ2-7 | TRBV28 | NA | TGTGCCAGCAGCAAACAGGGTCCGGCGGAGCAGTACTTC | CASSKQGPAEQYF
few | TRBJ1-1 | TRBV6-5 | TRBD1 | TGTGCCAGCAGTTACGGGACAGGGGGCCTCGAAGCTTTCTTT | CASSYGTGGLEAFF
NA | TRBJ1-1 | TRBV4-3 | TRBD1 | TGCGCCAGCAGCCAAGCAGGGACAGGGCCCCACCATACTGAAGCTTTCTTT | CASSQAGTGPHHTEAFF
NA | TRBJ2-5 | TRBV6-6 | NA | TGTGCCAGCAGAGGTGACGCCGGGGTAGAGACCCAGTACTTC | CASRGDAGVETQYF
NA | TRBJ2-3 | TRBV7-6 | TRBD2 | TGTGCCAGCAGCGGTAGCGGGAGAATGGGCACAGATACGCAGTATTTT | CASSGSGRMGTDTQYF
NA | TRBJ2-1 | TRBV7-3 | NA | TGTGCCAGCAGTTCTCAGGGTACGTCCGATGAGCAGTTCTTC | CASSSQGTSDEQFF
few | TRBJ1-1 | TRBV7-9 | TRBD1 | TGTGCCAGCAGCCAAAGGGACAGGGCGGGGACTGAAGCTTTCTTT | CASSQRDRAGTEAFF
NA | TRBJ1-1 | TRBV6-5 | TRBD1 | TGTGCCAGCAGTACTCTGGGACAGGGAAACACTGAAGCTTTCTTT | CASSTLGQGNTEAFF
few | TRBJ1-1 | TRBV7-3 | TRBD1 | TGTGCCAGCAGCTTGACAGGGCTCACTGAAGCTTTCTTT | CASSLTGLTEAFF
NA | TRBJ1-1 | TRBV28 | TRBD1 | TGTGCCAGCAGTTTCGGACAGGGGGTGGCTTTCTTT | CASSFGQGVAFF
once | TRBJ1-2 | TRBV6-5 | TRBD1 | TGTGCCAGCAGCCAGGGGGACTATGGCTACACCTTC | CASSQGDYGYTF